Following are 29 T cell receptor beta chains from one sample sequenced in a study of blood T cell repertoires in COVID-19. The assay was immunoSEQ multiplex PCR, and TCRdb's table has in-frame clones only and misses some. The data show 100,000 to 150,000 clones, over 75% seen once. What was sequenced was peripheral blood. The receptors shown here come from a man in his sixties with active or convalescent COVID-19.

The chain carries TRBV28 and TRBJ1-3; unclear D gene. Germline V gene sequence: CDR1 MDHEN, CDR2 SYDVKM. V was shortened by 3 bases and J by 3 bases, with 12 bases between the two germline ends. This CDR3 region has 15 residues. As DNA, the CDR3 is TGTGCCAGCAGTTTCCCCTTGGGCTTTGGAAACACCATATATTTT. Amino acids: CASSFPLGFGNTIYF.

The rearrangement uses TRBV18 and TRBJ1-1, with 8 bases matching TRBD1. This CDR3 is 16 amino acids long. After removal of 2 bases from V and 2 bases from J, the junction contained 7 bases not matched to a gene. The germline V gene encodes CDR1 KGHSH and CDR2 LQKENI. This CDR3 reads CASSPSRTGRNTEAFF. The CDR3 DNA is TGTGCCAGCTCACCATCCCGGACAGGGAGAAACACTGAAGCTTTCTTT.

This chain connects TRBV19 to TRBJ2-7; TRBD1 matches at 9 bases. Per germline, CDR1 LNHDA and CDR2 SQIVND (reference sequence). The V and J ends lost 5 bases and 6 bases, in that order; junction bases with no gene match: 5. The CDR3 spans 13 residues. CDR3 amino acids: CASSVPTGGEQYF. As DNA, the CDR3 is TGTGCCAGTAGTGTCCCGACAGGGGGCGAGCAGTACTTC.

This chain uses TRBV28 with TRBJ2-7; 9 bases line up with TRBD2. The CDR3 spans 13 residues. Germline CDR1 reads MDHEN; CDR2 reads SYDVKM. V was clipped by 9 bases and J by 5 bases; unmatched bases: 8. CDR3 in DNA: TGTGCCAGTGCGGTTAGCGGGAGAGACGAGCAGTACTTC. The encoded protein is CASAVSGRDEQYF. Full variable domain (missing parts from reference TRBV28 and TRBJ2-7): DVKVTQSSRYLVKRTGEKVFLECVQDMDHENMFWYRQDPGLGLRLIYFSYDVKMKEKGDIPEGYSVSREKKERFSLILESASTNQTSMYLCASAVSGRDEQYFGPGTRLTVT.

This chain connects TRBV30 to TRBJ2-1, with D unresolved. The CDR3 contains 13 residues. Deletions cut 0 bases from V and 2 bases from J, with 5 bases between. Germline V CDR1 and CDR2: GTSNPN, SVGIG (reference sequence). CDR3 protein: CAWSVATYNEQFF. In DNA form, the CDR3 reads TGTGCCTGGAGTGTAGCGACCTACAATGAGCAGTTCTTC.

This chain connects TRBV7-6 to TRBJ2-3, with TRBD1 identical over 9 bases. The J segment lost 3 bases and the V segment lost 5 bases, leaving 6 bases of the junction unmatched. The CDR3 has 15 amino acids. In germline, CDR1 is SGHVS, CDR2 FNYEAQ. In DNA, the CDR3 is TGTGCCAGCAGCGTTACAGGGGGCCGGACAGATACGCAGTATTTT. It yields the protein CASSVTGGRTDTQYF.

The chain uses TRBV6-6 and TRBJ2-7; 8 bases are shared with TRBD2. V gave up 6 bases and J gave up 4 bases; unmatched junction bases: 8. This CDR3 is built from 14 residues. The germline CDR1 and CDR2 sequences are MNHNY and SVGAGI (reference sequence). The CDR3 DNA is TGTGCCAGCAGCGACAGCGGGAGACAGTACGAGCAGTACTTC. It translates to CASSDSGRQYEQYF.

The J gene is TRBJ2-7, the V gene TRBV6-5; maybe TRBD1 (5 bases). V lost 6 bases and J lost 6, with 21 bases in between. Germline V gene sequence: CDR1 MNHEY, CDR2 SVGAGI. This CDR3 comprises 15 residues. The CDR3 region is CASSRPGIGAAEQYF. The CDR3 coding sequence is TGTGCCAGCAGCCGCCCTGGAATAGGGGCTGCCGAGCAGTACTTC.

The chain recombines TRBV28 with TRBJ2-3; TRBD2 matches 15 bases. With V trimmed by 6 bases and J by 0 bases, 4 bases remained unmatched. The CDR3 has 17 residues. Per the germline V gene, CDR1 is MDHEN and CDR2 is SYDVKM. The CDR3 region has the DNA TGTGCCAGCAGCGGACTAGCGGGAGGGTGGAGCACAGATACGCAGTATTTT. Its translation: CASSGLAGGWSTDTQYF. The variable domain in full, with the rest retrieved from reference TRBV28 and TRBJ2-3, is DVKVTQSSRYLVKRTGEKVFLECVQDMDHENMFWYRQDPGLGLRLIYFSYDVKMKEKGDIPEGYSVSREKKERFSLILESASTNQTSMYLCASSGLAGGWSTDTQYFGPGTRLTVL.

This chain links TRBV6-2 or TRBV6-3 with TRBJ2-2, with 10 bases matching TRBD1. Losses at the gene ends were 6 bases for V and 3 bases for J; bases not matched to a gene: 7. The CDR3 extends over 16 amino acids. CDR1 and CDR2 (germline): MNHEY, SVGEGT. CDR3 sequence reads: CASSPRTGGDTGELFF. DNA for the CDR3: TGTGCCAGCAGCCCTCGGACAGGGGGGGACACCGGGGAGCTGTTTTTT.

The chain recombines TRBV28 with TRBJ2-5; D may be TRBD1 (5 bases). The CDR3 runs to 15 residues. V lost 1 base to trimming and J lost 1 base, with 10 bases between them. Germline V gene sequence: CDR1 MDHEN, CDR2 SYDVKM. CDR3: CASSLSGRVQETQYF. In DNA form, the CDR3 reads TGTGCCAGCAGTTTATCGGGCAGGGTCCAAGAGACCCAGTACTTC.

The chain links TRBV7-9 to TRBJ1-5, with unresolved D. V dropped 5 bases and J dropped 9 bases, with 11 bases sitting between them. The CDR3 is 12 residues long. Germline CDR1 reads SEHNR; CDR2 reads FQNEAQ (reference sequence). The CDR3 is CASSNSRGPQHF. For the CDR3, the DNA is TGTGCCAGCAGCAATAGCCGGGGGCCCCAGCATTTT.

This clone was picked up one time. The chain has TRBV11-2 and TRBJ2-7; D unresolved. The V gene lost 2 bases and the J gene lost 0 bases, with 14 bases spanning the gap. Per germline, CDR1 SGHAT and CDR2 FQNNGV. This CDR3 has 16 residues. The CDR3 nucleotides are TGTGCCAGCAGCTTAAGCCTGGGTTCTAGCTCCTACGAGCAGTACTTC. Its translation: CASSLSLGSSSYEQYF.

The gene calls are TRBV5-1 and TRBJ2-7; the D gene is possibly TRBD2 (6 bases). Deletions cut 3 bases from V and 3 bases from J, with 16 bases between. The CDR3 has 15 amino acids. The germline V gene encodes CDR1 SGHRS and CDR2 YFSETQ. As DNA, the CDR3 is TGCGCCAGCAGCTGGGGACTCATGGGGGACTACGAGCAGTACTTC. Translated, it gives CASSWGLMGDYEQYF.

V gene TRBV24-1 combines with J gene TRBJ1-2; D is uncertain. This CDR3 spans 14 amino acids. Germline values: CDR1 KGHDR, CDR2 SFDVKD. V was cut by 5 bases and J by 4 bases, with 13 bases left in between. The CDR3 DNA is TGTGCCACCAGTGGGGCCGGACTCATCTATGGCTACACCTTC. This codes for CATSGAGLIYGYTF.

The chain is built from TRBV5-1 and TRBJ2-7; the D gene is possibly TRBD1 (5 bases). V was shortened by 0 bases and J by 3 bases, with 13 bases between the two germline ends. CDR1 is SGHRS and CDR2 is YFSETQ in the germline V gene. The CDR3 totals 15 residues. The CDR3 here is CASSLAGDSFYEQYF. The CDR3, as DNA: TGCGCCAGCAGCTTGGCCGGCGACAGCTTCTACGAGCAGTACTTC. Based on the CDR3 plus reference TRBV5-1 and TRBJ2-7, the full variable domain is KAGVTQTPRYLIKTRGQQVTLSCSPISGHRSVSWYQQTPGQGLQFLFEYFSETQRNKGNFPGRFSGRQFSNSRSEMNVSTLELGDSALYLCASSLAGDSFYEQYFGPGTRLTVT.

This chain uses TRBV7-9 with TRBJ2-2; 10 nucleotides match TRBD1. CDR3 length: 16 amino acids. V was pared by 4 bases and J by 6 bases, with 8 bases of the junction left unmatched. The V gene's germline CDR1 is SEHNR and CDR2 FQNEAQ (reference sequence). The DNA for the CDR3 is TGTGCCAGCAGCTCAAGGGACAGGGGCGTTCCCGGGGAGCTGTTTTTT. Translating it yields CASSSRDRGVPGELFF.

The CDR3 region is CASSPWTGQETQYF. In DNA form, the CDR3 reads TGTGCCAGCAGCCCCTGGACAGGGCAAGAGACCCAGTACTTC. This chain connects TRBV3-1 (or the pseudogene TRBV3-2) to TRBJ2-5, with 8 bases lining up with TRBD1. After removal of 4 bases from V and 2 bases from J, the junction contained 3 bases not matched to a gene. The CDR3 has 14 amino acids. Germline V gene lookup returns CDR1 LGHDT and CDR2 YNNKEL (reference sequence).

The V call is TRBV4-1, the J call TRBJ2-2; D is unresolved. The CDR3 is 15 residues long. Germline values: CDR1 MGHRA, CDR2 YSYEKL. Deletions cut 3 bases from V and 1 base from J, with 9 bases between. CDR3 bases: TGCGCCAGCAGCCAGGCCGCAGGGAACACCGGGGAGCTGTTTTTT. This codes for CASSQAAGNTGELFF.

The sample holds one count of this clone. The chain joins TRBV18 to TRBJ2-1; possibly TRBD2 for D (8 bases). The CDR3 is made up of 15 amino acids. Germline V gene lookup returns CDR1 KGHSH and CDR2 LQKENI. The germline V and J ends were trimmed by 5 bases and 15 bases, with 26 bases remaining between them. For the CDR3, the DNA is TGTGCCAGCTCAGGGGACAGACAGATTGGGACTAGATTGTTCTTC. Protein product: CASSGDRQIGTRLFF.

The CDR3 protein is CASSLWAVDYGYTF. The CDR3 nucleotides read TGTGCCAGCAGTTTATGGGCGGTTGACTATGGCTACACCTTC. The chain links TRBV28 to TRBJ1-2, with D uncertain. The CDR3 is made up of 14 amino acids. V gave up 0 bases and J gave up 3 bases, with 8 bases separating them. Germline CDR1 MDHEN, CDR2 SYDVKM.

The chain couples TRBV10-1 to TRBJ2-1; TRBD1 agrees at 7 bases. Germline V gene sequence: CDR1 WNHNN, CDR2 SYGVQD (reference sequence). V was clipped by 3 bases and J by 5 bases; unmatched bases: 7. CDR3 length: 15 amino acids. In DNA, the CDR3 is TGCGCCAGCAGTGAACGGGACAGAGGGAACAATGAGCAGTTCTTC. Translation: CASSERDRGNNEQFF.

The V gene is TRBV30, the J gene TRBJ1-2, with 7 nucleotides matching TRBD1. V lost 2 bases, J lost 2 bases, and 14 bases stayed unmatched. Germline CDR1 and CDR2: GTSNPN and SVGIG (reference sequence). The CDR3 contains 17 residues. The CDR3 loop reads CAWSLTLRTGMNYGYTF. The CDR3 DNA is TGTGCCTGGAGTCTAACCCTCCGGACAGGAATGAACTATGGCTACACCTTC. Supplemented by reference TRBV30 and TRBJ1-2, the full variable domain reads SQTIHQWPATLVQPVGSPLSLECTVEGTSNPNLYWYRQAAGRGLQLLFYSVGIGQISSEVPQNLSASRPQDRQFILSSKKLLLSDSGFYLCAWSLTLRTGMNYGYTFGSGTRLTVV.

The gene calls are TRBV28 and TRBJ2-3; D remains ambiguous. Between the trimmed V and J ends, which lost 4 bases and 3 bases, there was a span of 11 bases. The CDR3 extends over 14 amino acids. Germline CDR1 and CDR2: MDHEN and SYDVKM. This CDR3 is CASSSADSTDTQYF. DNA for the CDR3: TGTGCCAGCAGTTCGGCCGACTCTACAGATACGCAGTATTTT.

CDR3 DNA: TGCAGCGTTGAAAGGGCAGGGGGTGGCTACACCTTC. Its translation is CSVERAGGGYTF. The rearrangement joins TRBV29-1 to TRBJ1-2; 7 bases line up with TRBD1. Germline trimming cut 2 bases from V and 7 bases from J; bases unmatched to any gene: 4. Germline assignment: CDR1 SQVTM and CDR2 ANQGSEA. The CDR3 contains 12 residues. Together with reference TRBV29-1 and TRBJ1-2, the CDR3 gives the full variable domain: SAVISQKPSRDICQRGTSLTIQCQVDSQVTMMFWYRQQPGQSLTLIATANQGSEATYESGFVIDKFPISRPNLTFSTLTVSNMSPEDSSIYLCSVERAGGGYTFGSGTRLTVV.

This clone was observed a few times. This chain connects TRBV15 to TRBJ1-4, with D hard to call. Germline loops: CDR1 LNHNV, CDR2 YYDKDF (reference sequence). V was trimmed by 5 bases and J by 6 bases, leaving 10 bases between them. The length of the CDR3 is 13 residues. The DNA for the CDR3 is TGTGCCACCAGCCGCGGCCTCCATGAAAAACTGTTTTTT. It codes for CATSRGLHEKLFF.

V usage is TRBV9 and J usage is TRBJ2-3; possibly TRBD2 for D (6 bases). V dropped 3 bases and J dropped 4 bases, with 18 bases sitting between them. The CDR3 covers 16 residues. CDR1 is SGDLS, CDR2 YYNGEE, per germline. This CDR3 reads CASSALGGVIPDTQYF. The CDR3 region has the DNA TGTGCCAGCAGCGCCCTCGGGGGAGTAATCCCAGATACGCAGTATTTT.

The chain carries TRBV5-4 and TRBJ2-3, with D perhaps matching TRBD2 (7 bases). The CDR3 is made up of 16 amino acids. Trimming removed 6 bases from V and 2 bases from J, with 19 bases in between. Germline loops: CDR1 SGHNT, CDR2 YYREEE (reference sequence). The CDR3 nucleotides are TGTGCCAGCACCGCGAGGGGGGGACCTTACACAGATACGCAGTATTTT. Translating gives CASTARGGPYTDTQYF.

The rearrangement joins TRBV5-6 to TRBJ1-6, with TRBD1 identical over 7 bases. The CDR3 contains 15 residues. Germline CDR1 SGHDT, CDR2 YYEEEE. Unmatched junction bases numbered 5, after V lost 1 base and J lost 7 bases. The CDR3 nucleotides read TGTGCCAGCAGCTTGTCGGCGGGACAGAATTCACCCCTCCACTTT. It codes for CASSLSAGQNSPLHF.